Sequencing of this T cell receptor (beta chain) was carried out in a study of beta chain features in type 1 diabetes. The CDR3 is made up of 14 amino acids. Germline V gene lookup returns CDR1 LGHNA and CDR2 YSLEER. The J segment lost 7 bases and the V segment lost 4 bases, leaving 6 bases of the junction unmatched. The entirety of the isolated RNA underwent reverse transcription, so expressed TCRB transcripts were sequenced. Assay used: immunoSEQ multiplex PCR; TCRdb lists only in-frame clones, some missing. The sample carries 130,000 to 150,000 clones, over 9.5% recorded once. The rearrangement links TRBV4-3 to TRBJ1-2; 10 bases match TRBD1. This receptor was taken from a man aged 18 to 30 in good health. The source material was naive CD4+ T cells from blood. The CDR3 spells CASSREGTGVGYTF. The CDR3, as DNA: TGCGCCAGCAGCCGGGAGGGGACAGGGGTTGGCTACACCTTC.